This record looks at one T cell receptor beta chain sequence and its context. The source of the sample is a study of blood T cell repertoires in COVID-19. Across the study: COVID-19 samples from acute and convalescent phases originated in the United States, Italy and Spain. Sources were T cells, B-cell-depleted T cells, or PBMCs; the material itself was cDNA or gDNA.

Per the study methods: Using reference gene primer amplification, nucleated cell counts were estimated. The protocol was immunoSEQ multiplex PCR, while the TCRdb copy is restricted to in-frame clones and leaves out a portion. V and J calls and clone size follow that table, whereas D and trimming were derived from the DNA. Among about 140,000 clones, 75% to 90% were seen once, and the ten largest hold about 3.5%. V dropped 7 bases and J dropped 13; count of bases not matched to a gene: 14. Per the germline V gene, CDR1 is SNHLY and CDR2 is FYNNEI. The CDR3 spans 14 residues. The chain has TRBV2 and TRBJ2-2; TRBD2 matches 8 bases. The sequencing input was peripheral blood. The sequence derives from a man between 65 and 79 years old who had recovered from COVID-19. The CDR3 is CASTGGGGLSRLFF. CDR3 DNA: TGTGCCAGCACTGGGGGCGGGGGGCTTAGTCGGCTGTTTTTT.